This entry lists 17 T cell receptor beta chains sequenced from one sample in a study of OX40 agonist ivuxolimab in advanced cancers. The library was generated by the immunoSEQ multiplex PCR assay. Sourced from immuneACCESS, this table was stored by TCRdb with only in-frame sequences that have V and J called. A share of the clones is absent; for the studies checked, an unresolved V gene accounts for under half, and the remainder has no known explanation. For this sample there are some 48,000 clones; 79% appear just once. Under 2% of the sample rests with the top ten. This specimen was CD4+ or CD8+ T cells sorted from blood, taken in a trial of the OX40 agonist ivuxolimab. The receptors were gathered from an adult with an advanced solid tumor such as melanoma, head and neck, liver or kidney cancer.

The chain links TRBV5-6 to TRBJ1-5; TRBD1 is a possible D gene (5 bases). The length of the CDR3 is 14 residues. Trimming removed 3 bases from V and 4 bases from J, with 11 bases in between. Germline V lookup: CDR1 SGHDT, CDR2 YYEEEE. DNA of the CDR3: TGTGCCAGCAGCTGGGGGATCAATAATCAGCCCCAGCATTTT. Translation: CASSWGINNQPQHF.

The V call is TRBV19, the J call TRBJ2-7; 7 nucleotides align to TRBD1. CDR1 LNHDA and CDR2 SQIVND come from the germline V gene (reference sequence). V gave up 5 bases and J gave up 2 bases; unmatched junction bases: 6. The CDR3 spans 14 residues. The CDR3 region has the DNA TGTGCCAGTAGTGCCTGGGACAGAGCCTACGAGCAGTACTTC. This sequence encodes CASSAWDRAYEQYF.

This chain joins TRBV10-1 and TRBJ2-1, with D possibly matching TRBD2 (6 bases). The CDR3 extends over 12 amino acids. The germline CDR1 and CDR2 sequences are WNHNN and SYGVQD (reference sequence). With 4 bases removed from V and 9 bases from J, the gap between germline ends came to 10 bases. CDR3 bases: TGCGCCAGCAGTGCGACTAGTTTTGAGCAGTTCTTC. Amino acid sequence: CASSATSFEQFF.

This sequence joins TRBV19 and TRBJ2-2; TRBD1 aligns across 8 bases. Germline V CDR1 and CDR2: LNHDA, SQIVND (reference sequence). The CDR3 is 16 residues long. With 6 bases clipped from V and 7 bases from J, the junction kept 13 bases outside the gene matches. The CDR3 DNA sequence: TGTGCCAGTAGGGCACTGGACAGGGTAGAGGGCGGGGAGCTGTTTTTT. Amino acid sequence: CASRALDRVEGGELFF.

The rearrangement joins TRBV7-2 to TRBJ2-1; D might be TRBD2 (5 bases). The CDR3 sequence is 11 residues long. The ends were cut back, 3 bases at V and 12 bases at J, with 9 bases in the middle. CDR1 is SGHTA and CDR2 is FQGNSA in the germline V gene. CDR3 nucleotides: TGTGCCAGCAGCTTGGAGGTGGGGCAGTTCTTC. Translation: CASSLEVGQFF.

This rearrangement joins TRBV11-2 to TRBJ2-2; 9 nucleotides align to TRBD2. The trim removed 3 bases at V and 5 bases at J, leaving 7 bases unmatched. The CDR3 has 16 residues. Looked up from germline, CDR1 is SGHAT and CDR2 is FQNNGV. The CDR3 here is CASSLSGGRGTGELFF. CDR3 coding DNA: TGTGCCAGCAGCTTGAGCGGGGGGCGAGGAACCGGGGAGCTGTTTTTT.

CDR3 protein: CASSLGGGLGEKLFF. The CDR3 nucleotides are TGCGCCAGCAGCTTGGGCGGGGGGCTAGGGGAAAAACTGTTTTTT. V gene TRBV5-1 combines with J gene TRBJ1-4, with a possible D match to TRBD1 (6 bases). The V end was cut by 0 bases, the J end by 8 bases, with 14 bases between. The CDR3 spans 15 residues. Germline V gene data show CDR1 as SGHRS and CDR2 as YFSETQ.

This clone was detected once. The V call is TRBV5-1, the J call TRBJ1-1; 11 positions match TRBD1. Germline CDR1 reads SGHRS; CDR2 reads YFSETQ. The CDR3 consists of 13 residues. V was clipped by 6 bases and J by 10 bases; unmatched bases: 8. CDR3 nucleotide sequence: TGCGCCAGCAACACCGGGACAGGGGGTGTAGCTTTCTTT. It codes for CASNTGTGGVAFF.

This clone occurred a few times. V and J are TRBV28 and TRBJ2-3; unclear D gene. The V end lost 4 bases, the J end lost 0 bases, and 11 bases lay between the germline ends. Germline lookup yields CDR1 MDHEN and CDR2 SYDVKM. This CDR3 comprises 15 residues. The CDR3 region is CASSSAAVSTDTQYF. CDR3 DNA sequence: TGTGCCAGCAGTTCGGCAGCCGTTAGCACAGATACGCAGTATTTT.

This chain connects TRBV7-9 to TRBJ1-2, with 7 nucleotides matching TRBD1. CDR1 is SEHNR and CDR2 is FQNEAQ in the germline V gene (reference sequence). Trimming cost V 0 bases and J 5 bases; bases outside gene matches: 6. There are 15 residues in the CDR3. The CDR3 loop reads CASSLADRVFYGYTF. CDR3 DNA sequence: TGTGCCAGCAGCTTAGCTGACAGGGTATTTTATGGCTACACCTTC.

The chain uses TRBV6-5 and TRBJ2-4, with D possibly being TRBD2 (6 bases). In germline, CDR1 is MNHEY, CDR2 SVGAGI. This CDR3 contains 15 residues. Trimming removed 0 bases at V and 2 bases at J, with 8 bases between. In nucleotides, the CDR3 is TGTGCCAGCAGTTACTCAGGAGGGACCAAAAACATTCAGTACTTC. Its protein product is CASSYSGGTKNIQYF.

This clone was detected a few times. The chain joins TRBV5-1 to TRBJ1-5, with D possibly being TRBD1 (6 bases). Germline assignment: CDR1 SGHRS and CDR2 YFSETQ. This CDR3 is 14 amino acids long. V shed 0 bases and J shed 5 bases, with 9 bases lying between them. The chain's CDR3 is CASSLGTADQPQHF. For the CDR3, the DNA is TGCGCCAGCAGCTTGGGGACAGCCGATCAGCCCCAGCATTTT. The full variable domain, in which reference TRBV5-1 and TRBJ1-5 provide the parts outside the CDR3, is KAGVTQTPRYLIKTRGQQVTLSCSPISGHRSVSWYQQTPGQGLQFLFEYFSETQRNKGNFPGRFSGRQFSNSRSEMNVSTLELGDSALYLCASSLGTADQPQHFGDGTRLSIL.

This clone turned up a few times. The chain carries TRBV9 and TRBJ2-1; 11 positions match TRBD2. The CDR3 totals 14 residues. Germline CDR1 reads SGDLS; CDR2 reads YYNGEE. With 4 bases clipped from V and 8 bases from J, the junction kept 5 bases outside the gene matches. The CDR3 DNA follows: TGTGCCAGCAGCATGGGACTAGCGGCGGATGAGCAGTTCTTC. It is translated as CASSMGLAADEQFF.

This clone was detected only once. The rearrangement uses TRBV7-9 and TRBJ1-5; D is undetermined. This CDR3 is 14 amino acids long. The germline V gene has CDR1 SEHNR and CDR2 FQNEAQ (reference sequence). The V gene lost 3 bases and the J gene lost 2 bases, with 8 bases spanning the gap. CDR3 loop: CASSFDGGNQPQHF. CDR3 nucleotide sequence: TGTGCCAGCAGCTTTGATGGGGGCAATCAGCCCCAGCATTTT.

The V call is TRBV9, the J call TRBJ2-1, with D hard to call. CDR1 and CDR2 (germline): SGDLS, YYNGEE. V shed 2 bases and J shed 9 bases, with 18 bases lying between them. The CDR3 totals 15 residues. In DNA, the CDR3 is TGTGCCAGCAGCGTTAGCCTTGAAGGAGTCTTTGAGCAGTTCTTC. It yields the protein CASSVSLEGVFEQFF.

This chain connects TRBV2 to TRBJ2-2, with 8 bases identical to TRBD2. V was clipped by 4 bases and J by 2 bases; unmatched bases: 9. Germline CDR1 is SNHLY and CDR2 is FYNNEI. The CDR3 sequence is 17 residues long. The CDR3 nucleotides are TGTGCCAGCAGTGTTTTAGCGGGGACCCTAAACACCGGGGAGCTGTTTTTT. Residues: CASSVLAGTLNTGELFF.

The chain joins TRBV30 to TRBJ1-1; D is possibly TRBD1 (5 bases). Germline CDR1 reads GTSNPN; CDR2 reads SVGIG (reference sequence). The CDR3 is 15 amino acids. Trimming pared 0 bases from V and 0 bases from J, leaving 11 bases between. In nucleotides, the CDR3 is TGTGCCTGGAGTGTAGTAACAGGCTTGAACACTGAAGCTTTCTTT. Protein: CAWSVVTGLNTEAFF.